The 16 T cell receptor beta chains below come from one sample, sequenced in a study of technical replicates of blood from a few donors. Produced via immunoSEQ multiplex PCR; TCRdb's table is partial and in-frame only. The table has about 79,000 clones, approximately 94% seen once; the top ten hold roughly 0.26%. The sample consisted of T cells isolated from PBMCs. Receptors originate from a human donor in good health.

The chain joins TRBV9 to TRBJ2-2, with TRBD2 identical over 8 bases. The CDR3 has 17 amino acids. Germline CDR1 is SGDLS and CDR2 is YYNGEE. After removal of 6 bases from V and 1 base from J, the junction contained 11 bases not matched to a gene. CDR3 region: CASTGNSGVGNTGELFF. The CDR3 DNA is TGTGCCAGCACCGGTAATAGCGGGGTCGGGAACACCGGGGAGCTGTTTTTT. Using reference TRBV9 and TRBJ2-2 for the parts outside the CDR3, the full variable domain is DSGVTQTPKHLITATGQRVTLRCSPRSGDLSVYWYQQSLDQGLQFLIQYYNGEERAKGNILERFSAQQFPDLHSELNLSSLELGDSALYFCASTGNSGVGNTGELFFGEGSRLTVL.

This clone was counted once. The V and J genes are TRBV5-6 and TRBJ2-7; perhaps TRBD1 as D (5 bases). The CDR3 covers 14 residues. Germline V gene lookup returns CDR1 SGHDT and CDR2 YYEEEE. The V and J ends lost 5 bases and 2 bases respectively, with 14 bases between them. The CDR3 region has the DNA TGTGCCAGCAGAACGGACACCTCCACCTACGAGCAGTACTTC. Protein sequence: CASRTDTSTYEQYF.

The chain couples TRBV6-4 to TRBJ2-2; unclear D gene. CDR1 is MRHNA, CDR2 SNTAGT, per germline. The CDR3 length is 13 residues. V was clipped by 0 bases and J by 4 bases, with 3 bases between them. The CDR3 here is CASSDSSTGELFF. CDR3 nucleotides: TGTGCCAGCAGTGACTCGAGCACCGGGGAGCTGTTTTTT.

The chain couples TRBV15 to TRBJ2-5; 7 bases align to TRBD2. CDR3 length: 17 amino acids. Looked up from germline, CDR1 is LNHNV and CDR2 is YYDKDF (reference sequence). V dropped 5 bases and J dropped 4; count of bases not matched to a gene: 16. Written as DNA, the CDR3 is TGTGCCACCAGCGGAAGAGTAGAGGGAGGGAGGGGAGAGACCCAGTACTTC. It encodes CATSGRVEGGRGETQYF. Full variable domain (outside the CDR3, taken from reference TRBV15 and TRBJ2-5): DAMVIQNPRYQVTQFGKPVTLSCSQTLNHNVMYWYQQKSSQAPKLLFHYYDKDFNNEADTPDNFQSRRPNTSFCFLDIRSPGLGDTAMYLCATSGRVEGGRGETQYFGPGTRLLVL.

The chain is built from TRBV25-1 and TRBJ2-2; TRBD1 is a possible D gene (5 bases). The CDR3 length is 15 residues. Trimming took off 5 bases at V and 0 bases at J, with 10 bases between the two ends. The germline V gene has CDR1 MGHDK and CDR2 SYGVNS. The CDR3 DNA is TGTGCCAGCAGTAAGGACAACCCGAACACCGGGGAGCTGTTTTTT. It codes for CASSKDNPNTGELFF.

This sequence joins TRBV5-1 and TRBJ2-1; TRBD2 matches 14 bases. V lost 0 bases, J lost 1 base, and 6 bases stayed unmatched. Germline CDR1 and CDR2: SGHRS and YFSETQ. CDR3 length: 19 amino acids. In DNA, the CDR3 is TGCGCCAGCAGCTTGGAAAGGACTAGCGGGAGGATATCCTACAATGAGCAGTTCTTC. Translating it yields CASSLERTSGRISYNEQFF.

V gene TRBV19 combines with J gene TRBJ2-7, with 7 bases matching TRBD1. Trimming at V came to 5 bases and at J to 4 bases, leaving 5 bases not matched to a gene. In germline, CDR1 is LNHDA, CDR2 SQIVND (reference sequence). The CDR3 runs to 13 residues. In nucleotides, the CDR3 is TGTGCCAGTAGTCCGACAGGGAGTTACGAGCAGTACTTC. Protein sequence: CASSPTGSYEQYF.

The gene calls are TRBV19 and TRBJ1-4; 7 positions agree with TRBD1. V lost 5 bases and J lost 13; bases outside the gene matches: 13. The CDR3 is 14 residues long. Germline lookup yields CDR1 LNHDA and CDR2 SQIVND (reference sequence). The CDR3 nucleotides read TGTGCCAGTAGTCCATGGATGACAGGGATCAGACTGTTTTTT. Translated: CASSPWMTGIRLFF.

The gene calls are TRBV5-1 and TRBJ2-6; no clear D. Germline-derived CDR1 and CDR2 are SGHRS and YFSETQ. The V end was cut by 5 bases, the J end by 0 bases, with 6 bases between. The CDR3 is 14 amino acids. CDR3 coding DNA: TGCGCCAGCAGTAAGCACTCTGGGGCCAACGTCCTGACTTTC. This sequence encodes CASSKHSGANVLTF.

The chain combines TRBV5-1 with TRBJ1-2; D may be TRBD1 (5 bases). The CDR3 length is 13 residues. The ends were cut back, 2 bases at V and 4 bases at J, with 9 bases in the middle. Germline CDR1 SGHRS, CDR2 YFSETQ. CDR3 loop: CASSFLQGYGYTF. The CDR3 DNA reads as TGCGCCAGCAGCTTCCTGCAGGGCTATGGCTACACCTTC.

J is TRBJ2-7 and V is TRBV23-1, with D perhaps matching TRBD2 (6 bases). TRBV23-1 is an ORF, with its function uncertain. The ends were cut back, 4 bases at V and 6 bases at J, with 28 bases in the middle. The CDR3 consists of 18 residues. The CDR3 DNA is TGCGCCAGCAGTCCCCCGGCGCGGCCTCCTCCCGGGGGTTGCGAGCAGTACTTC. It translates to CASSPPARPPPGGCEQYF.

This clone was recorded once. This sequence joins TRBV7-9 and TRBJ2-1; 7 bases are a match to TRBD2. The CDR3 length is 12 residues. Trimming cost V 5 bases and J 12 bases; bases outside gene matches: 7. The V gene's germline CDR1 is SEHNR and CDR2 FQNEAQ (reference sequence). For the CDR3, the DNA is TGTGCCAGCAGCATCGGGTCGGGGGGGCAGTTCTTC. It yields the protein CASSIGSGGQFF.

The rearrangement uses TRBV7-3 and TRBJ2-3; D perhaps matches TRBD2 (7 bases). CDR1 is SGHTA and CDR2 is FQGTGA in the germline V gene. This CDR3 region has 15 residues. V was trimmed by 5 bases and J by 5 bases, leaving 17 bases between them. The DNA of the CDR3 is TGTGCCAGCAGCCCAACGGGGGGCCCAGTAGATACGCAGTATTTT. Amino acids: CASSPTGGPVDTQYF.

The chain has TRBV14 and TRBJ2-3; 8 bases are a match to TRBD2. The CDR3 contains 16 residues. Unmatched junction bases numbered 9, after V lost 1 base and J lost 6 bases. The V gene's germline CDR1 is SGHDN and CDR2 FVKESK. The CDR3 here is CASSQGEVAGRDTQYF. The CDR3 DNA sequence: TGTGCCAGCAGCCAAGGAGAGGTAGCGGGGCGGGATACGCAGTATTTT.

The V gene is TRBV19, the J gene TRBJ1-1, with D maybe TRBD1 (6 bases). Germline V CDR1 and CDR2: LNHDA, SQIVND (reference sequence). V was pared by 3 bases and J by 5 bases, with 13 bases between. CDR3 size: 14 residues. The CDR3 loop is CASSIGGPRTEAFF. DNA for the CDR3: TGTGCCAGTAGTATCGGGGGGCCGAGGACTGAAGCTTTCTTT.

The sample holds a few counts of this clone. V usage is TRBV30 and J usage is TRBJ2-2, with 8 bases that match TRBD1. Trimming removed 3 bases from V and 0 bases from J; junction bases left unmatched: 6. The CDR3 runs to 16 residues. CDR1 and CDR2 (germline): GTSNPN, SVGIG (reference sequence). Here the CDR3 DNA reads TGTGCCTGGAGCTTTGGGACAGGCTCGAACACCGGGGAGCTGTTTTTT. This sequence encodes CAWSFGTGSNTGELFF.